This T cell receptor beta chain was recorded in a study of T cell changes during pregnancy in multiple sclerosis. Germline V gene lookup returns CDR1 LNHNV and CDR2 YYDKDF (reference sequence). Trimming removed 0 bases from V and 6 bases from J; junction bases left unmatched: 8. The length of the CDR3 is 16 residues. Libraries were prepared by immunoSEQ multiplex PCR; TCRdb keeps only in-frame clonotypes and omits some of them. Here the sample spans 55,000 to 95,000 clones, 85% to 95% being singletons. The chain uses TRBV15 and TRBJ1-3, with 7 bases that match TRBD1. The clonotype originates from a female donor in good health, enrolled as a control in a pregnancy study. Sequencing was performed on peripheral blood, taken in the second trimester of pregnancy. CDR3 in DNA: TGTGCCACCAGCAGAGAACGGAACAGGGGACCAAACACCATATATTTT. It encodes CATSRERNRGPNTIYF. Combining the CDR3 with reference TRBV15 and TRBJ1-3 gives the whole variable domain DAMVIQNPRYQVTQFGKPVTLSCSQTLNHNVMYWYQQKSSQAPKLLFHYYDKDFNNEADTPDNFQSRRPNTSFCFLDIRSPGLGDTAMYLCATSRERNRGPNTIYFGEGSWLTVV.